The subject of this entry is one TCR beta chain. The CDR3 runs 13 residues. CDR1 and CDR2 from the germline V gene are MNHEY and SVGAGI. V dropped 6 bases and J dropped 5 bases, with 13 bases sitting between them. The sample comes from a study of T cell responses to AZD1222 COVID-19 vaccine. Repertoires were generated with immunoSEQ multiplex PCR, while TCRdb's copy carries only in-frame clones and drops some. Here the sample spans about 26,000 clones, approximately 88% being singletons. This receptor was taken from an adult who received the AZD1222 COVID-19 vaccine. The sample here was peripheral blood, taken 28 days after the second AZD1222 dose. J is TRBJ1-2 and V is TRBV6-5, with D unresolved. CDR3 amino acids: CASRSSPFYGYTF. The CDR3 DNA sequence: TGTGCCAGCAGGTCGTCACCTTTTTATGGCTACACCTTC.